A selection of T cell receptor beta chains follows, all from one sample in a study of blood T cell repertoires in COVID-19. Sequencing was performed with immunoSEQ multiplex PCR; in TCRdb, only in-frame clones are kept and a portion is missing. The data hold 150,000 or so clones, with approximately 82% observed a single time. Specimen: PBMCs or T cells enriched from blood (not recorded which). These receptors all stem from a woman aged 50 to 60 in a cohort exposed to, infected with or recovered from COVID-19 (not recorded which). Each CDR3 is given with its conserved first and last residue. Fields, in order: clone size, V gene, D gene, J gene, CDR3 protein, CDR3 DNA. The D gene is left open where the match is weak. Clone size appears in some rows only: once, few, many, or a class for an expanded clone.

-	TRBV19	-	TRBJ1-1	CASSPTRVSDTEAFF	TGTGCCAGTAGTCCGACGCGGGTTTCGGACACTGAAGCTTTCTTT
-	TRBV28	-	TRBJ1-5	CASSLPRVMEDQPQHF	TGTGCCAGCAGTTTGCCTCGGGTAATGGAAGATCAGCCCCAGCATTTT
-	TRBV12-5	TRBD1	TRBJ1-1	CASGQDRAGTEAFF	TGTGCTAGTGGACAGGACAGGGCGGGCACTGAAGCTTTCTTT
-	TRBV7-2	-	TRBJ2-2	CASSLNAGLATGELFF	TGTGCCAGCAGCTTAAATGCGGGGCTGGCCACCGGGGAGCTGTTTTTT
-	TRBV5-6	TRBD1	TRBJ2-5	CASSYALTGTGEETQYF	TGTGCCAGCAGTTACGCCTTAACCGGGACAGGGGAAGAGACCCAGTACTTC
few	TRBV4-2	TRBD2	TRBJ2-3	CASSQLAGGTDTQYF	TGTGCCAGCAGCCAACTAGCGGGGGGCACAGATACGCAGTATTTT
-	TRBV19	-	TRBJ2-3	CASSPGVGADTQYF	TGTGCCTCCAGCCCGGGGGTCGGCGCAGATACGCAGTATTTT
once	TRBV9	-	TRBJ2-3	CASSEGEGLRHTQYF	TGTGCCAGCAGCGAGGGGGAGGGATTGCGGCATACGCAGTATTTT
-	TRBV6-6	TRBD1	TRBJ2-1	CASTKGSGQGRNEQFF	TGTGCCAGCACCAAGGGGTCGGGACAGGGGAGGAATGAGCAGTTCTTC
few	TRBV19	TRBD2	TRBJ2-7	CASSPQAGVPHEQYF	TGTGCCAGTAGCCCCCAGGCGGGAGTCCCCCACGAGCAGTACTTC
-	TRBV7-2	TRBD1	TRBJ2-7	CASSLGQGVSYEQYF	TGTGCCAGCAGCTTAGGACAGGGAGTCTCCTACGAGCAGTACTTC
-	TRBV2	TRBD2	TRBJ2-5	CASRSSGYQETQYF	TGTGCCAGCAGGTCTAGCGGGTACCAAGAGACCCAGTACTTC
many	TRBV2	-	TRBJ2-3	CASARRGEDTQYF	TGTGCCAGCGCAAGGCGGGGAGAAGATACGCAGTATTTT
-	TRBV5-1	TRBD1	TRBJ1-4	CASSPRQGADEKLFF	TGCGCCAGCAGCCCTAGACAGGGGGCGGATGAAAAACTGTTTTTT
-	TRBV5-1	TRBD2	TRBJ2-1	CASSSGLAPYNEQFF	TGCGCCAGCAGCTCGGGACTAGCCCCCTACAATGAGCAGTTCTTC
-	TRBV7-9	-	TRBJ1-6	CASSLGRVYSPLHF	TGTGCCAGCAGCTTAGGCAGGGTCTACTCACCCCTCCACTTT
-	TRBV2	-	TRBJ2-3	CASLRLSGTDTQYF	TGTGCCAGTCTCCGGCTAAGCGGCACAGATACGCAGTATTTT
-	TRBV6-5	TRBD1	TRBJ1-6	CASSYEGTGDSPLHF	TGTGCCAGCAGTTACGAGGGGACAGGTGATTCACCCCTCCACTTT
-	TRBV5-1	-	TRBJ1-1	CASSFGANTEAFF	TGCGCCAGCAGTTTCGGAGCGAACACTGAAGCTTTCTTT
-	TRBV24-1	TRBD2	TRBJ2-1	CATSESSGGAREQFF	TGTGCCACCAGTGAAAGTAGCGGGGGGGCGCGCGAGCAGTTCTTC
-	TRBV2	TRBD1	TRBJ1-5	CASADRGGSQPQHF	TGTGCCAGCGCGGACAGGGGGGGGAGTCAGCCCCAGCATTTT
-	TRBV30	-	TRBJ2-1	CAWSSGIVEQFF	TGTGCCTGGAGTAGCGGAATTGTTGAGCAGTTCTTC
-	TRBV30	TRBD1	TRBJ2-3	CAWGGQADAQYF	TGTGCCTGGGGGGGACAGGCGGATGCGCAGTATTTT
-	TRBV24-1	TRBD1	TRBJ1-5	CAISSGDRGSSQPQHF	TGTGCCATCTCTTCGGGGGACAGGGGTTCGAGTCAGCCCCAGCATTTT
-	TRBV15	-	TRBJ1-1	CATSRDPRGATEAFF	TGTGCCACCAGCCGGGACCCCCGGGGGGCCACTGAAGCTTTCTTT
-	TRBV5-1	-	TRBJ1-1	CASSLGREGTEAFF	TGCGCCAGCAGCTTGGGGAGGGAGGGCACTGAAGCTTTCTTT
-	TRBV7-3	TRBD1	TRBJ2-3	CASSLTGTGETDTQYF	TGTGCCAGCAGCCTTACCGGGACAGGGGAAACAGATACGCAGTATTTT
-	TRBV7-2	-	TRBJ2-1	CASSPPPGEQFF	TGTGCCAGCAGCCCCCCCCCGGGTGAGCAGTTCTTC
-	TRBV3-1/TRBV3-2	-	TRBJ2-2	CASSQGGAGNTGELFF	TGTGCCAGCAGCCAAGGGGGAGCGGGGAACACCGGGGAGCTGTTTTTT
-	TRBV28	-	TRBJ1-1	CASSPLVNTEAFF	TGTGCCAGCAGTCCACTAGTCAACACTGAAGCTTTCTTT
-	TRBV28	TRBD1	TRBJ1-4	CASSLRTGGTYATNEKLFF	TGTGCCAGCAGTCTCCGGACAGGGGGCACCTATGCAACTAATGAAAAACTGTTTTTT
-	TRBV9	-	TRBJ1-5	CASSLTDSNQPQHF	TGTGCCAGCTCCCTGACAGATAGCAATCAGCCCCAGCATTTT
-	TRBV19	TRBD2	TRBJ2-3	CASSKKAGTSGSTGVTDTQYF	TGTGCCAGTAGTAAAAAAGCCGGGACTAGCGGGAGCACCGGGGTCACAGATACGCAGTATTTT
-	TRBV9	-	TRBJ2-2	CARQQSLTLSNTGELFF	TGTGCCAGACAACAGAGTCTTACACTGTCGAACACCGGGGAGCTGTTTTTT
-	TRBV27	TRBD2	TRBJ2-2	CASSWLIAGGPGGELFF	TGTGCCAGCAGTTGGTTAATAGCGGGGGGGCCGGGCGGGGAGCTGTTTTTT
-	TRBV5-8	-	TRBJ2-1	CASSPYNEQFF	TGTGCCAGCAGTCCATACAATGAGCAGTTCTTC
-	TRBV4-2	TRBD2	TRBJ2-1	CASSQEPGLAGAPPEQFF	TGTGCCAGCAGCCAAGAACCGGGACTAGCGGGGGCTCCCCCGGAGCAGTTCTTC
-	TRBV4-3	TRBD1	TRBJ1-5	CASSQEFTGGQPQHF	TGCGCCAGCAGCCAAGAATTTACAGGGGGACAGCCCCAGCATTTT
-	TRBV18	TRBD1	TRBJ1-2	CASSPPVQGADGYTF	TGTGCCAGCTCACCACCGGTGCAGGGGGCTGATGGCTACACCTTC
-	TRBV2	TRBD1	TRBJ1-2	CASSRDRGFYGYTF	TGTGCCAGCAGCCGGGACAGGGGGTTCTATGGCTACACCTTC
-	TRBV7-7	TRBD1	TRBJ2-3	CASSPLGTDTDTQYF	TGTGCTAGCAGCCCCTTAGGGACAGACACAGATACGCAGTATTTT
-	TRBV28	-	TRBJ2-7	CASSLSTYEQYF	TGTGCCAGCAGTTTATCAACCTACGAGCAGTACTTC
-	TRBV7-3	-	TRBJ2-7	CASSSPTSYWQYF	TGTGCCAGCAGCTCCCCGACTAGTTATTGGCAGTACTTC
-	TRBV5-6	-	TRBJ2-4	CASSLEQGKNIQYF	TGTGCCAGCAGCTTGGAACAGGGCAAAAACATTCAGTACTTC
-	TRBV29-1	TRBD1	TRBJ2-7	CSVEALGQNYEQYF	TGCAGCGTTGAAGCTCTGGGACAGAACTACGAGCAGTACTTC
-	TRBV2	TRBD1	TRBJ1-5	CASSPGQVLNQPQHF	TGTGCCAGCAGTCCCGGACAGGTCCTTAATCAGCCCCAGCATTTT
-	TRBV19	TRBD1	TRBJ2-3	CASSSTGVFPDTQYF	TGTGCCAGTAGCAGCACAGGGGTTTTTCCAGATACGCAGTATTTT
few	TRBV10-3	TRBD2	TRBJ2-3	CAISSGLAGDDTDTQYF	TGTGCCATCAGCTCGGGACTAGCGGGGGACGACACAGATACGCAGTATTTT
-	TRBV4-3	-	TRBJ1-4	CASSPPPRGSGGGNEKLFF	TGCGCCAGCAGCCCCCCGCCAAGGGGGTCCGGCGGTGGTAATGAAAAACTGTTTTTT
-	TRBV27	TRBD1	TRBJ1-1	CASLRQGAVGEAFF	TGTGCCAGCCTCCGACAGGGGGCGGTGGGTGAAGCTTTCTTT
-	TRBV7-9	-	TRBJ1-2	CASSLDVDGYTF	TGTGCCAGCAGCTTAGATGTCGATGGCTACACCTTC